This T cell receptor (beta chain) is from a study of T-cell memory formation after mild COVID-19. Study details: Most TCR clusters belonged to a single donor.

Each CDR3 protein is one row after TCRdb ran MiXCR on the 5' RACE reads. The table has 540,000 or so distinct CDR3 sequences, roughly 20% seen once. CDR1 is SGHTA and CDR2 is FQGTGA in the germline V gene. The CDR3 is made up of 15 amino acids. V lost 6 bases, J lost 0 bases, and 6 bases stayed unmatched. The sample holds a few counts of this clonotype. As yet, its antigen is unknown. Whole-study results and caveats: CD4+ contracting clones were mainly CM and EM; CD8+ ones, EMRA.

J is TRBJ2-3 and V is TRBV7-3; TRBD1 aligns across 7 bases. This TCR derives from an adult woman who had mild COVID-19 (a few samples of this study predate the infection). Cell type and time point are not known. Sequences were obtained from PBMCs or a T cell subset sorted from them (not recorded which). CDR3 residues: CASSSTGSSTDTQYF. CDR3 bases: TGTGCCAGCAGTTCGACAGGGTCGAGCACAGATACGCAGTATTTT.